This TCR beta chain was captured in a study of blood T cell repertoires in COVID-19. Authors' processing steps: From reference gene primer amplification, estimates of nucleated cell counts were derived. The repertoire was sequenced with immunoSEQ multiplex PCR; TCRdb's copy has only in-frame clones and lacks some. Clone size and V and J calls were adopted from that table, with D and trimming inferred from the DNA. The table includes about 200,000 clones, over 75% detected once. This receptor was obtained from a person aged 70 to 80 with COVID-19, enrolled during active disease. The specimen sequenced was peripheral blood.

Written as DNA, the CDR3 is TGTGCCAGCAGTTCGGACACCACCTACGAGCAGTACTTC. Protein: CASSSDTTYEQYF. The chain couples TRBV6-5 to TRBJ2-7, with D perhaps TRBD1 (5 bases). Trimming stripped 4 bases from V and 2 bases from J, with 9 bases between. This CDR3 is 13 amino acids long. Per germline, CDR1 MNHEY and CDR2 SVGAGI.